The 28 T cell receptor beta chains presented below share a single source sample, sequenced in a study of T cell responses to AZD1222 COVID-19 vaccine. Libraries were prepared by immunoSEQ multiplex PCR; TCRdb keeps only in-frame clonotypes and omits some of them. The table records 170,000 or so clones, 85% to 95% of them present only once. Sequencing used peripheral blood, obtained on day 0 of AZD1222 vaccination. These TCRs come from an adult in good health.

The chain links TRBV6-5 to TRBJ1-6; D unclear. Germline V gives CDR1 MNHEY, CDR2 SVGAGI. CDR3 length: 15 amino acids. Trimming left V 3 bases short and J 5 bases short, with 11 bases between. The CDR3 reads CASSYLTGNNSPLHF. CDR3 DNA: TGTGCCAGCAGTTATCTTACGGGCAATAATTCACCCCTCCACTTT.

The chain links TRBV6-1 to TRBJ1-2, with a tentative D call TRBD1 (5 bases). The CDR3 totals 14 residues. Germline values: CDR1 MNHNS, CDR2 SASEGT. V was clipped by 2 bases and J by 2 bases, with 9 bases between them. CDR3 coding DNA: TGTGCCAGCAGTGAAATGAGGGGAAACTATGGCTACACCTTC. Translation: CASSEMRGNYGYTF.

V and J are TRBV28 and TRBJ2-7, with 9 bases aligning to TRBD1. With 6 bases clipped from V and 9 bases from J, the junction kept 9 bases outside the gene matches. The CDR3 consists of 13 residues. Germline V CDR1 and CDR2: MDHEN, SYDVKM. In nucleotides, the CDR3 is TGTGCCAGCAGACAACCGGGACAGGGTACGCAGTACTTC. Translating gives CASRQPGQGTQYF.

The chain carries TRBV2 and TRBJ1-4; 8 bases are shared with TRBD1. The germline CDR1 and CDR2 sequences are SNHLY and FYNNEI. The CDR3 runs 14 residues. Germline trimming cut 5 bases from V and 8 bases from J; bases unmatched to any gene: 7. The CDR3 sequence: CASSPRQGREKLFF. The CDR3 region has the DNA TGTGCCAGCAGTCCCCGACAGGGGAGGGAAAAACTGTTTTTT.

The chain carries TRBV5-4 and TRBJ2-7; 8 nucleotides line up with TRBD1. Trimming cost V 2 bases and J 7 bases; bases outside gene matches: 8. CDR3 size: 14 residues. Germline CDR1 is SGHNT and CDR2 is YYREEE (reference sequence). The chain's CDR3 is CASSFYRGVREQYF. For the CDR3, the DNA is TGTGCCAGCAGCTTTTACAGGGGGGTAAGGGAGCAGTACTTC.

The chain joins TRBV13 to TRBJ1-1; tentatively, D is TRBD1 (6 bases). Germline V gives CDR1 PRHDT, CDR2 FYEKMQ (reference sequence). The length of the CDR3 is 13 residues. V lost 8 bases, J lost 0 bases, and 10 bases lay in between. CDR3 amino acids: CASGGGMNTEAFF. In DNA form, the CDR3 reads TGTGCCAGCGGGGGCGGTATGAACACTGAAGCTTTCTTT.

About this clone itself: The germline gene is not matched at one end of the junction; a read error may be the cause. The rearrangement links TRBV27 to TRBJ1-1, with D unresolved. Looked up from germline, CDR1 is MNHEY and CDR2 is SMNVEV (reference sequence). The CDR3 sequence is 14 residues long. The CDR3 DNA sequence: TGTGCCAGCAGCGCCCCTTACCGCGGCACTAAAGCTTTCTTT. Translating gives CASSAPYRGTKAFF.

This chain connects TRBV10-3 to TRBJ2-1, with 13 bases that match TRBD2. V shed 6 bases, J shed 7 bases, and the junction held 6 bases outside the gene matches. The length of the CDR3 is 15 residues. Looked up from germline, CDR1 is ENHRY and CDR2 is SYGVKD. CDR3 region: CAISEGLAGVNEQFF. CDR3 DNA: TGTGCCATCAGCGAAGGACTAGCGGGGGTAAATGAGCAGTTCTTC.

The rearrangement uses TRBV5-1 and TRBJ1-1; D is unresolved. The germline V and J ends were trimmed by 2 bases and 1 base, with 12 bases remaining between them. The length of the CDR3 is 15 residues. The germline CDR1 and CDR2 sequences are SGHRS and YFSETQ. For the CDR3, the DNA is TGCGCCAGCAGCTTTGGGTTTGGGGAGAACACTGAAGCTTTCTTT. Its translation is CASSFGFGENTEAFF.

The chain carries TRBV29-1 and TRBJ1-2, with 7 positions matching TRBD1. The CDR3 sequence is 12 residues long. CDR1 and CDR2 (germline): SQVTM, ANQGSEA. After removal of 4 bases from V and 4 bases from J, the junction contained 3 bases not matched to a gene. The CDR3 protein is CSVVGDSYGYTF. The DNA for the CDR3 is TGCAGCGTTGTCGGGGACAGCTATGGCTACACCTTC.

The chain links TRBV18 to TRBJ1-2; D might be TRBD1 (5 bases). This CDR3 has 17 residues. V was trimmed by 3 bases and J by 1 base, leaving 18 bases between them. The germline gives CDR1 KGHSH, CDR2 LQKENI. The CDR3 loop reads CASSPFGGQGVNYGYTF. The CDR3 DNA is TGTGCCAGCTCACCTTTCGGAGGCCAGGGAGTTAACTATGGCTACACCTTC.

On this clone itself: The sample holds other DNA sequences that translate to the same CDR3. The V and J genes are TRBV2 and TRBJ1-5, with TRBD1 as a possible D gene (5 bases). The CDR3 spans 12 residues. V shed 3 bases and J shed 7 bases, with 7 bases lying between them. Germline V gene sequence: CDR1 SNHLY, CDR2 FYNNEI. The CDR3, as DNA: TGTGCCAGCAGTGAGAGGGGACAGCCCCAGCATTTT. It specifies CASSERGQPQHF.

The table lists this clone with a few counts. The chain carries TRBV7-2 and TRBJ1-1; weak D call: TRBD1 (5 bases). In germline, CDR1 is SGHTA, CDR2 FQGNSA. The CDR3 extends over 14 amino acids. V shed 2 bases and J shed 8 bases, with 15 bases lying between them. CDR3 in DNA: TGTGCCAGCAGCTTATCCGTGGGGGAAAAAGAAGCTTTCTTT. Translating gives CASSLSVGEKEAFF.

The genes are TRBV18 and TRBJ2-7; D remains unclear. There are 13 residues in the CDR3. V was clipped by 2 bases and J by 2 bases, with 7 bases between them. Germline V gives CDR1 KGHSH, CDR2 LQKENI. CDR3 residues: CASSPVGTYEQYF. CDR3 coding DNA: TGTGCCAGCTCACCAGTGGGAACCTACGAGCAGTACTTC.

The chain joins TRBV28 to TRBJ1-3; possibly TRBD1 for D (5 bases). The CDR3 length is 15 residues. V lost 5 bases, J lost 4 bases, and 15 bases lay in between. CDR1 is MDHEN and CDR2 is SYDVKM in the germline V gene. CDR3 in DNA: TGTGCCAGCAGTCCGACCATGGGGCTCGGAAACACCATATATTTT. Protein: CASSPTMGLGNTIYF.

This clone was found a few times. The chain has TRBV3-1 (or the pseudogene TRBV3-2) and TRBJ1-2, with a possible D match to TRBD1 (6 bases). This CDR3 is 15 amino acids long. CDR1 LGHDT and CDR2 YNNKEL come from the germline V gene (reference sequence). V was clipped by 5 bases and J by 7 bases, with 20 bases between them. Here the CDR3 reads CASSFNQREGGGYTF. The CDR3 bases are TGTGCCAGCAGCTTTAATCAGAGGGAAGGGGGTGGCTACACCTTC.

The V and J genes are TRBV19 and TRBJ2-5; 10 nucleotides align to TRBD1. The CDR3 length is 14 residues. Germline CDR1 LNHDA, CDR2 SQIVND (reference sequence). The CDR3 protein is CATGGRRGSETQYF. CDR3 in DNA: TGTGCGACAGGGGGCAGAAGAGGTTCGGAGACCCAGTACTTC.

The rearrangement uses TRBV5-4 and TRBJ2-5, with D tentatively TRBD1 (5 bases). Trimming removed 4 bases at V and 5 bases at J, with 12 bases between. CDR3 length: 13 residues. The germline V gene encodes CDR1 SGHNT and CDR2 YYREEE (reference sequence). CDR3 in amino acids: CASSTTETETQYF. The CDR3 bases are TGTGCCAGCAGCACGACAGAGACGGAGACCCAGTACTTC.

The chain combines TRBV5-1 with TRBJ2-1; 11 bases map to TRBD2. Trimming cost V 2 bases and J 7 bases; bases outside gene matches: 2. This CDR3 has 14 residues. CDR1 is SGHRS, CDR2 YFSETQ, per germline. The CDR3, as DNA: TGCGCCAGCAGCTTTAGCGGGGGGGCGAATGAGCAGTTCTTC. This encodes CASSFSGGANEQFF.

The rearrangement uses TRBV4-2 and TRBJ2-5; D is possibly TRBD1 or TRBD2 (6 bases each). V was cut by 0 bases and J by 7 bases, with 12 bases left in between. In germline, CDR1 is LGHNA, CDR2 YNFKEQ. The CDR3 totals 14 residues. Here the CDR3 reads CASSQDYGGGTQYF. In DNA, the CDR3 is TGTGCCAGCAGCCAAGATTACGGGGGCGGGACCCAGTACTTC.

V usage is TRBV3-1 (or the pseudogene TRBV3-2) and J usage is TRBJ2-7; D call uncertain. The V and J ends lost 0 bases and 0 bases respectively, with 15 bases between them. CDR3 length equals 17 residues. The germline V gene encodes CDR1 LGHDT and CDR2 YNNKEL (reference sequence). This chain's CDR3 is CASSQDWAVPLSYEQYF. DNA for the CDR3: TGTGCCAGCAGCCAAGACTGGGCAGTCCCCCTCTCCTACGAGCAGTACTTC.

The rearrangement links TRBV4-2 to TRBJ2-7; D call uncertain. The CDR3 loop spans 17 amino acids. The V gene lost 0 bases and the J gene lost 0 bases, with 15 bases spanning the gap. The germline CDR1 and CDR2 sequences are LGHNA and YNFKEQ. This CDR3 is CASSQEVKTPSSYEQYF. In DNA, the CDR3 is TGTGCCAGCAGCCAAGAGGTAAAGACCCCGAGCTCCTACGAGCAGTACTTC.

The chain is built from TRBV18 and TRBJ1-1; possible D gene TRBD1, 6 bases. The V end lost 6 bases, the J end lost 5 bases, and 13 bases lay between the germline ends. Germline loops: CDR1 KGHSH, CDR2 LQKENI. The CDR3 covers 13 residues. DNA of the CDR3: TGTGCCAGCTCGACCCCAGGGGTAACTGAAGCTTTCTTT. Its translation: CASSTPGVTEAFF.

The rearrangement links TRBV10-3 to TRBJ2-2; 8 positions agree with TRBD1. The CDR3 runs 15 residues. In germline, CDR1 is ENHRY, CDR2 SYGVKD. With 6 bases clipped from V and 3 bases from J, the junction kept 6 bases outside the gene matches. The CDR3 region has the DNA TGTGCCATCAGAAGCAGGGGGCGGCACACCGGGGAGCTGTTTTTT. It is translated as CAIRSRGRHTGELFF.

Here the CDR3 reads CASSRRDRSYGYTF. Written as DNA, the CDR3 is TGTGCCAGCAGCCGTCGGGACAGATCCTATGGCTACACCTTC. The chain employs TRBV3-1 (or the pseudogene TRBV3-2) and TRBJ1-2; TRBD1 agrees at 7 bases. The CDR3 extends over 14 amino acids. V shed 4 bases, J shed 4 bases, and the junction held 6 bases outside the gene matches. Looked up from germline, CDR1 is LGHDT and CDR2 is YNNKEL (reference sequence).

The chain recombines TRBV5-6 with TRBJ2-1; D possibly corresponds to TRBD1 (5 bases). The CDR3 spans 15 residues. Trimming left V 8 bases short and J 7 bases short, with 22 bases between. Germline V CDR1 and CDR2: SGHDT, YYEEEE. The CDR3 is CASTQTAAGLNEQFF. The CDR3 DNA follows: TGTGCCAGTACCCAAACGGCGGCAGGGCTGAATGAGCAGTTCTTC.

V is TRBV20-1 and J is TRBJ1-2, with 7 bases identical to TRBD1. This CDR3 has 15 amino acids. The germline V gene encodes CDR1 DFQATT and CDR2 SNEGSKA (reference sequence). With V trimmed by 3 bases and J by 4 bases, 11 bases remained unmatched. The CDR3 loop is CSASQGQLGGYGYTF. DNA of the CDR3: TGCAGTGCTAGTCAGGGACAGCTCGGCGGCTATGGCTACACCTTC.

V and J are TRBV19 and TRBJ2-1; no clear D. V lost 7 bases and J lost 0, with 7 bases in between. This CDR3 region has 13 residues. The germline CDR1 and CDR2 sequences are LNHDA and SQIVND (reference sequence). Here the CDR3 DNA reads TGTGCCAGTAACAGTCGCTCCTACAATGAGCAGTTCTTC. Residues: CASNSRSYNEQFF.